This T cell receptor (beta chain) was recovered during a study of cytomegalovirus exposure and HLA in healthy donors. The PCR used 60 Vbeta and 13 Jbeta primers. Here immunoSEQ multiplex PCR was the method, and the copy in TCRdb shows in-frame clones only, minus some. Its clone listing holds approximately 200,000 clones. V lost 4 bases, J lost 1 base, and 13 bases lay in between. The germline gives CDR1 MNHEY, CDR2 SMNVEV (reference sequence). The CDR3 runs 15 residues. Notes on this clone: Its antigen is undetermined.

Findings of the study overall: Presence/absence analyses rested on an assumption that sequencing depth was roughly uniform across donors.

The sequenced sample consisted of PBMCs. This TCR derives from a boy aged 5-17 years in good health and CMV-seronegative. This chain joins TRBV27 and TRBJ1-2; D perhaps matches TRBD1 (5 bases). The CDR3 loop is CASSSVRGVNYGYTF. CDR3 nucleotides: TGTGCCAGCAGTTCCGTCCGGGGGGTTAACTATGGCTACACCTTC.